Listed below are T cell receptor beta chains from one sample, sequenced in a study of blood T cell repertoires in COVID-19. TCRdb keeps only in-frame clones here, not all; method: immunoSEQ multiplex PCR. The table has a few hundred thousand clones, over 75% seen once. The material sequenced was peripheral blood. These receptors were taken from a man aged 45-65 years with acute or convalescent COVID-19. CDR3s leave out the opening cysteine and the closing phenylalanine or tryptophan.

j_call: TRBJ1-1
v_call: TRBV27
cdr3_aa: ASSLLGAGTEAF

j_call: TRBJ1-6
v_call: TRBV28
cdr3_aa: ASRGDSGYNSPLH

j_call: TRBJ1-2
v_call: TRBV2
cdr3_aa: ASRGREWAYGYT

j_call: TRBJ1-4
v_call: TRBV18
cdr3_aa: ASSPGEGEKLF

j_call: TRBJ2-1
v_call: TRBV7-2
cdr3_aa: ASSPRVSSYNEQF

j_call: TRBJ1-1
v_call: TRBV5-1
cdr3_aa: ASSLGASDTEAF

j_call: TRBJ1-5
v_call: TRBV19
cdr3_aa: ASSAPGGGNQPQH

j_call: TRBJ1-5
v_call: TRBV6-6
cdr3_aa: ASSLRQSNQPQH

j_call: TRBJ1-4
v_call: TRBV18
cdr3_aa: ASSPTATNEKLF

j_call: TRBJ2-5
v_call: TRBV5-4
cdr3_aa: ASSLSRGRETQY

j_call: TRBJ2-7
v_call: TRBV9
cdr3_aa: ASSWGGGGEQY

j_call: TRBJ2-1
v_call: TRBV15
cdr3_aa: ATSRVSGGDYNEQF

j_call: TRBJ1-2
v_call: TRBV5-1
cdr3_aa: ASSGGTPNSIGYT

j_call: .
v_call: TRBV7-9
cdr3_aa: ASSDDRVDLTQY

j_call: TRBJ1-2
v_call: TRBV6-6
cdr3_aa: ASRPGQNYGYT

j_call: TRBJ2-3
v_call: TRBV11-3
cdr3_aa: ASSSHSSNTQY

j_call: TRBJ2-1
v_call: TRBV18
cdr3_aa: ASSNNDNEQF

j_call: TRBJ1-5
v_call: TRBV6-4
cdr3_aa: ASRGRSYRGHSNQPQH

j_call: TRBJ2-1
v_call: TRBV7-3
cdr3_aa: ASSPFGTSGGRGSYNEQF

j_call: TRBJ2-3
v_call: TRBV5-5
cdr3_aa: ASSLAPLVEQY

j_call: TRBJ1-2
v_call: TRBV29-1
cdr3_aa: SVGGTSNHYGYT

j_call: TRBJ2-2
v_call: TRBV30
cdr3_aa: AWGSGGAWTGELF